This TCR beta chain was recovered during a study of cytomegalovirus exposure and HLA in healthy donors. J gave up 5 bases and V 4 bases, and 11 bases lay outside the gene matches. Looked up from germline, CDR1 is MNHNS and CDR2 is SASEGT. CDR3 length: 16 residues. Here immunoSEQ multiplex PCR was the method, and the copy in TCRdb shows in-frame clones only, minus some. The repertoire holds roughly 250,000 clones, around 90% seen once, with 0.3% to 0.4% in the top ten. This receptor was identified in a woman younger than 35 in good health and CMV-seronegative. V and J are TRBV6-1 and TRBJ2-7, with 10 nucleotides matching TRBD1. Material: PBMCs. CDR3 sequence reads: CASSAKRDRGRDEQYF. In DNA form, the CDR3 reads TGTGCCAGCAGTGCTAAAAGGGACAGGGGTCGGGACGAGCAGTACTTC.